This T cell receptor beta chain is drawn from a study of CD8 T cell repertoires and HIV-1 epitope variants. Study in general: Separate wells received one of Twenty-five Gag or Nef variant peptides. Controls were a CMV, EBV and flu pool, Ebola AY9, and no peptide.

On the immunoSEQ platform, TCR beta CDR3s were sequenced at survey depth. Here immunoSEQ multiplex PCR was the method, and the copy in TCRdb shows in-frame clones only, minus some. Found here are 5,500 to 7,500 clones, about 59% of them singletons; the top ten hold over 40%. Trimming left V 3 bases short and J 3 bases short, with 12 bases between. This CDR3 has 15 amino acids. Germline CDR1 is MDHEN and CDR2 is SYDVKM. A note on this clone: Its antigen is undetermined.

The sequence derives from a male donor with HIV. J is TRBJ1-5 and V is TRBV28, with D hard to call. The material sequenced was cultured CD8+ T cells derived from PBMCs. The CDR3 DNA reads TGTGCCAGCAGTTTTGATGGACGGTACAATCAGCCCCAGCATTTT. Residues: CASSFDGRYNQPQHF.